Sequencing of this T cell receptor beta chain was carried out in a study of shared clonotypes between healthy human individuals. Source study methods: In the immunoSEQ data, sequences were junction-only and lacked quality scores, so filtering differed. Here immunoSEQ multiplex PCR was the method, and the copy in TCRdb shows in-frame clones only, minus some. V, J and clone size reflect that table, while D and trimming were determined from the DNA. The sample yields 950,000 to 1,300,000 clones, approximately 68% seen once. With 7 bases removed from V and 5 bases from J, the gap between germline ends came to 17 bases. The CDR3 consists of 14 residues. Germline V lookup: CDR1 SQVTM, CDR2 ANQGSEA.

The chain has TRBV29-1 and TRBJ1-4; no clear D gene. Sequenced sample: memory CD4+ T cells sorted from blood. As for subset: CD45RA-negative fraction. The receptor was isolated from a man in his late teens or twenties in good health. CDR3 sequence: CSAANSAGNEKLFF. CDR3 coding DNA: TGCAGCGCAGCAAATTCAGCGGGGAATGAAAAACTGTTTTTT.